This TCR beta chain was identified in a study of cytomegalovirus exposure and HLA in healthy donors. A multiplex PCR was run with 60 Vbeta primers and 13 Jbeta primers. Data came from immunoSEQ multiplex PCR; TCRdb stores just in-frame clones and leaves some out. The sample shows over 85,000 clones, around 79% of them seen only once. This CDR3 comprises 13 residues. Per the germline V gene, CDR1 is GTSNPN and CDR2 is SVGIG (reference sequence). The V end lost 2 bases, the J end lost 3 bases, and 8 bases lay between the germline ends. This receptor was obtained from a woman in her twenties or thirties in good health and CMV-seronegative. This chain uses TRBV30 with TRBJ1-5, with unresolved D. The sample consisted of PBMCs. DNA for the CDR3: TGTGCCTGGAGTCGCAGTGACAATCAGCCCCAGCATTTT. It encodes CAWSRSDNQPQHF.